This T cell receptor beta chain is drawn from a study of PD-L1 blockade in urothelial cancer. Looking at the study overall: Starting around 2014, patients were given atezolizumab (1,200 mg intravenously every 3 weeks). Males with urothelial cancer arising in the bladder constituted about 90% of the roughly 29 patients.

The time point was: pretreatment peripheral blood. In the case of this clone: Its antigen remains unidentified.

Repertoires were generated with immunoSEQ multiplex PCR, while TCRdb's copy carries only in-frame clones and drops some. The table includes about 95,000 clones, around 86% detected once. Germline CDR1 and CDR2: SGHKS and YYEKEE (reference sequence). V gave up 3 bases and J gave up 2 bases, with 16 bases separating them. The CDR3 is 16 amino acids. The study, taken as a whole, reports: Durable-benefit cases showed more tumor-associated blood clone expansion at 3 weeks.

Material: PBMCs, obtained around atezolizumab (anti-PD-L1) treatment. This receptor was taken from a man aged 60 to 75 with urothelial cancer. The rearrangement links TRBV5-5 to TRBJ2-3; possibly TRBD2 for D (6 bases). This CDR3 reads CASSSSGGMATDTQYF. The CDR3, as DNA: TGTGCCAGCAGCTCAAGTGGCGGGATGGCCACAGATACGCAGTATTTT.